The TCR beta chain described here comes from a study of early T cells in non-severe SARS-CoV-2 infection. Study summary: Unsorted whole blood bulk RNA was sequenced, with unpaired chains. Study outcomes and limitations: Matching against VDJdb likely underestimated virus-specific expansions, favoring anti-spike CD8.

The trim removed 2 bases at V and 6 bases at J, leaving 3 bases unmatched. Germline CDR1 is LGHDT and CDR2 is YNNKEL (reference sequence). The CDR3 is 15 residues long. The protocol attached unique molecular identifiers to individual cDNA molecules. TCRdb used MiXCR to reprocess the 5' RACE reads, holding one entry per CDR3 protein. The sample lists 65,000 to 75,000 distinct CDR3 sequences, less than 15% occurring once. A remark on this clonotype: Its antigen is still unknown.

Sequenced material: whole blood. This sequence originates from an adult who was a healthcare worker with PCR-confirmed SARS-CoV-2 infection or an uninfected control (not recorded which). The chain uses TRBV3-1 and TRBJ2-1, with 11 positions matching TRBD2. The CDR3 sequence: CASSQLAGGSNEQFF. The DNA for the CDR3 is TGTGCCAGCAGCCAACTAGCGGGAGGTTCCAATGAGCAGTTCTTC.